This TCR beta chain was identified in a study of CD8 T cells in ankylosing spondylitis. Findings and caveats of the study: Ankylosing spondylitis blood seemed to carry a telltale TCR beta motif made of under 10 highly homologous variants. CD8+ by phenotype, disease-linked clones were relatively rare in peripheral blood. Disease-associated clones were reportedly significantly overrepresented in matched ankylosing spondylitis synovial fluid.

This clonotype was counted only a few times. Its antigen is currently unknown. The germline V gene has CDR1 DFQATT and CDR2 SNEGSKA (reference sequence). The CDR3 totals 16 residues. Trimming took off 5 bases at V and 6 bases at J, with 25 bases between the two ends. Quantitative molecular-barcoded 5'-RACE generated the TCR beta libraries. From the 5' RACE reads, TCRdb called clonotypes with MiXCR, one entry per CDR3 protein. The sample has 500,000 to 550,000 distinct CDR3 sequences; roughly 13% are singletons. The rearrangement uses TRBV20-1 and TRBJ1-2, with D uncertain. The material sequenced was blood, either unsorted or a sorted T cell fraction (not recorded which). The sequence was collected from a male donor with ankylosing spondylitis. In nucleotides, the CDR3 is TGCAGTGCTTTCGCCCTCGTTAAACCGGGAGCAAATGGCTACACCTTC. Residues: CSAFALVKPGANGYTF.